Within the sample, the clone carrying this T cell receptor beta chain is medium-sized (0.01 to 0.1%). The data belong to a study of radiotherapy plus CTLA-4 blockade in lung cancer. Produced via immunoSEQ multiplex PCR; TCRdb's table is partial and in-frame only. The data hold roughly 80,000 clones, with around 78% observed a single time. The specimen comprised peripheral blood, sampled from a patient treated with radiotherapy plus ipilimumab. The receptor was isolated from a human donor with non-small cell lung cancer who had a partial response to radiotherapy plus ipilimumab. Some clones in this sample may be carry-over from other donors' samples.

The CDR3 reads CASSLTDGVNSPLHF. As DNA, the CDR3 is TGTGCCAGCAGCTTAACCGACGGAGTAAATTCACCCCTCCACTTT. The chain carries TRBV7-6 and TRBJ1-6; no clear D gene. The CDR3 length is 15 residues. Deletions cut 2 bases from V and 7 bases from J, with 12 bases between. Germline assignment: CDR1 SGHVS and CDR2 FNYEAQ.